This T cell receptor beta chain was documented in a study of cytomegalovirus exposure and HLA in healthy donors. CDR3 size: 17 residues. Trimming at V came to 1 base and at J to 9 bases, leaving 13 bases not matched to a gene. The germline CDR1 and CDR2 sequences are SGHAT and FQNNGV. Use of 60 Vbeta and 13 Jbeta primers characterized the PCR. Generated by immunoSEQ multiplex PCR, the TCRdb table keeps only in-frame clones and is missing some. The sample includes roughly 130,000 clones, roughly 80% of them seen just once. General study points: Most likely, a cluster of highly shared sequence variants arose as a sequencing artifact. Confirmation in vitro established that three CMV-associated chains were specific for CMV antigens. For cytomegalovirus status, the classifier reportedly gave diagnoses with high specificity and sensitivity.

In regard to this clone: Its specificity is unknown.

The rearrangement joins TRBV11-2 to TRBJ2-1, with 9 bases matching TRBD2. This clonotype was obtained from a woman between 50 and 59 years old in good health and CMV-seropositive. The sample consisted of PBMCs. The CDR3, as DNA: TGTGCCAGCAGCTTAGGTGGTGGCGGGGGGGCGATCGGTGAGCAGTTCTTC. Translation: CASSLGGGGGAIGEQFF.